This T cell receptor (beta chain) was recorded in a study of blood T cells in healthy people across ages. This clonotype has a handful of counts. Its target is not known. Primers used in a second PCR of roughly 6 to 12 cycles were a sample-barcoded 5' primer and a J-beta primer mix. MiXCR, run by TCRdb on the 5' RACE reads, gives a single entry per CDR3 protein. The sample lists about 1.4 million distinct CDR3 sequences; approximately 60% were seen once. Whole-study findings and limits: The unsorted PBMCs prevented any conclusive comparison of naive versus antigen-experienced cells.

J lost 8 bases, V lost 4 bases, and 3 bases had no gene match. The CDR3 is 12 amino acids. Germline CDR1 MNHEY, CDR2 SVGAGI. Sequencing was performed on blood. The clonotype comes from a man aged 18 to 35 in good health. The rearrangement joins TRBV6-5 to TRBJ2-3, with 7 bases fitting TRBD2. CDR3 in amino acids: CASSSGGGTQYF. DNA for the CDR3: TGTGCCAGCAGTTCTGGGGGGGGTACGCAGTATTTT.